The table lists the clone carrying this TCR beta chain with a count of one. Profiling relied on immunoSEQ multiplex PCR, and the TCRdb table lists in-frame clones only, not all of them. The sample gives roughly 84,000 clones, under 80% of which show up once; about a third is in the top ten. This sample is drawn from a study of blood T cell repertoires in COVID-19. Study overall: PBMCs, B-cell-depleted T cells, or T cells were the source of the cDNA or gDNA that made up the material.

V lost 6 bases and J lost 3, with 14 bases in between. CDR3 length: 14 residues. CDR1 is MNHNY and CDR2 is SVGAGI in the germline V gene (reference sequence). The TCR comes from a man in his sixties with COVID-19, enrolled during active disease. Sequencing input: peripheral blood. V usage is TRBV6-6 and J usage is TRBJ1-2; TRBD1 is a possible D gene (5 bases). The CDR3 reads CASSDQGSDYGYTF. The CDR3, as DNA: TGTGCCAGCAGCGATCAGGGATCGGACTATGGCTACACCTTC.